This T cell receptor (beta chain) is from a study of blood T cell repertoires in COVID-19. Study at large: Specimens from acute and convalescent COVID-19 originated in the United States, Italy and Spain. The cDNA or gDNA used as material had been derived from T cells, B-cell-depleted T cells, or PBMCs.

As originally analysed: Amplified reference gene primers provided the basis for estimating nucleated cell counts. The assay was immunoSEQ multiplex PCR, and TCRdb's table has in-frame clones only and misses some. The V and J calls and clone size are taken from that table; D and trimming were inferred from the DNA. Among hundreds of thousands of clones listed, 70% to 90% were seen once. Participants, about 18 to 89 years old, spanned about 26 US areas. V trimming: 6 bases; J trimming: 4 bases; junction bases outside the gene matches: 9. Per the germline V gene, CDR1 is MNHEY and CDR2 is SMNVEV (reference sequence). The CDR3 has 15 residues.

The TCR originated in a woman between 18 and 30 years old with acute COVID-19. The chain recombines TRBV27 with TRBJ2-7; 10 bases match TRBD1. The sequencing sample was made of PBMCs or T cells enriched from blood (not recorded which). The DNA for the CDR3 is TGTGCCAGCAGACAACCGGGACAGGGGAAGTACGAGCAGTACTTC. It is translated as CASRQPGQGKYEQYF.